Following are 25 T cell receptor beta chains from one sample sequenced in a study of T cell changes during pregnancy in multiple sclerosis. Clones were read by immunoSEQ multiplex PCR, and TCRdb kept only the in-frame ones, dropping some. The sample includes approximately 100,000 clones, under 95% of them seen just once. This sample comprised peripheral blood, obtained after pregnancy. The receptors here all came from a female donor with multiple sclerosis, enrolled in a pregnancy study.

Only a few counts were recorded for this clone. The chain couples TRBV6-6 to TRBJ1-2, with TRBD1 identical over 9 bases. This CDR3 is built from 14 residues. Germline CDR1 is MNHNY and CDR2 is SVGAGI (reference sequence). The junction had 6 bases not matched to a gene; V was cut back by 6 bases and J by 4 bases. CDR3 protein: CASREQGASYGYTF. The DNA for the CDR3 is TGTGCCAGCAGAGAACAGGGGGCGTCCTATGGCTACACCTTC.

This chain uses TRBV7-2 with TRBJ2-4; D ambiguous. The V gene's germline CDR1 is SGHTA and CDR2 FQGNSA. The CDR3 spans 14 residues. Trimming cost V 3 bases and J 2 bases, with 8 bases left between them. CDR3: CASSLVYPKNIQYF. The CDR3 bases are TGTGCCAGCAGCTTGGTCTACCCCAAAAACATTCAGTACTTC.

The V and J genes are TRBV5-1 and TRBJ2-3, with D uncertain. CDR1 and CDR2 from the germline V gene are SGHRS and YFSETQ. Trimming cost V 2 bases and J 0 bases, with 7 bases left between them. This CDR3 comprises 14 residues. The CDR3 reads CASSFRRSTDTQYF. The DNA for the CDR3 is TGCGCCAGCAGCTTCCGTCGGAGCACAGATACGCAGTATTTT.

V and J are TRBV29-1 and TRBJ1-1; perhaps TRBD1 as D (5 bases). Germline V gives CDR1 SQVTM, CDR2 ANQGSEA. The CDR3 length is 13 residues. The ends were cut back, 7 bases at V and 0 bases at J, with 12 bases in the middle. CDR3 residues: CSAETALNTEAFF. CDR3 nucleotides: TGCAGCGCAGAGACAGCATTGAACACTGAAGCTTTCTTT.

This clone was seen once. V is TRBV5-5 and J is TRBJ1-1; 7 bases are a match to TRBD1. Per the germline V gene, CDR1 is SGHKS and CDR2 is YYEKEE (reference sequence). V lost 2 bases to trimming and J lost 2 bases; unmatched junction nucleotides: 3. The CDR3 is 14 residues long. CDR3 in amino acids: CASSLRDSNTEAFF. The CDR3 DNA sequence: TGTGCCAGCAGCTTACGGGACAGTAACACTGAAGCTTTCTTT.

In nucleotides, the CDR3 is TGTGCCAGTAGTAAGGGACAGACGAACACCGGGGAGCTGTTTTTT. Translating gives CASSKGQTNTGELFF. The chain has TRBV19 and TRBJ2-2; 7 bases match TRBD1. CDR3 size: 15 residues. The germline V gene encodes CDR1 LNHDA and CDR2 SQIVND (reference sequence). J was trimmed by 0 bases and V by 4 bases; bases with no gene match: 2.

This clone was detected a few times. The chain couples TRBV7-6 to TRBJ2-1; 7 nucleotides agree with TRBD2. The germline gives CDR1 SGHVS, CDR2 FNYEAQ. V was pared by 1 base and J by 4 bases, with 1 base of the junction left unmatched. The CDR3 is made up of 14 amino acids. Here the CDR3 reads CASSLGGGYNEQFF. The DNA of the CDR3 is TGTGCCAGCAGCTTAGGCGGGGGTTACAATGAGCAGTTCTTC.

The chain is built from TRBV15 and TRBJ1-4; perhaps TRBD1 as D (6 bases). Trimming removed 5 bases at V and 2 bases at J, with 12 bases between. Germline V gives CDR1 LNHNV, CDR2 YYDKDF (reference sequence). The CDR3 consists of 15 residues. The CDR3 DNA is TGTGCCACCAGCTACGGGGGGGCGACTAATGAAAAACTGTTTTTT. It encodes CATSYGGATNEKLFF.

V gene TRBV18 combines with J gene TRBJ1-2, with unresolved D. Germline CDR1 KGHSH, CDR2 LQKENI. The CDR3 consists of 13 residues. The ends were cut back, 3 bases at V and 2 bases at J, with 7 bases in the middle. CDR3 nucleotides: TGTGCCAGCTCACCGGGCGCGAACTATGGCTACACCTTC. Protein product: CASSPGANYGYTF.

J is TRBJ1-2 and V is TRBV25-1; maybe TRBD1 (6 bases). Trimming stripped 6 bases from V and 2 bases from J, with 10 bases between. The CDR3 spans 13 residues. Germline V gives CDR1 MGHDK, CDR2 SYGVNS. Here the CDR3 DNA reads TGTGCCAGCAGCGAGGGACACAACTATGGCTACACCTTC. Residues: CASSEGHNYGYTF.

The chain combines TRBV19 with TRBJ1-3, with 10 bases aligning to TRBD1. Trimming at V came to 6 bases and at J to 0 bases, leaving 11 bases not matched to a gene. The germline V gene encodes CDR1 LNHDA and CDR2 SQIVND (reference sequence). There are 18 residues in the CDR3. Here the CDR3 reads CASSSRDRGVSSGNTIYF. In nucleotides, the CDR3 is TGTGCCAGTAGCAGCCGGGACAGGGGCGTAAGCTCTGGAAACACCATATATTTT.

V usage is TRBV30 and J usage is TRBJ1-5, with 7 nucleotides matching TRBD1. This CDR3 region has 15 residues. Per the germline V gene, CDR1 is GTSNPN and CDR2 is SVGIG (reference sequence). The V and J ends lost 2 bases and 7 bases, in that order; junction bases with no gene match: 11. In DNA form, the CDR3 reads TGTGCCTGGAGTATACCAGACAGGGTAAGGCAGCCCCAGCATTTT. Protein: CAWSIPDRVRQPQHF.

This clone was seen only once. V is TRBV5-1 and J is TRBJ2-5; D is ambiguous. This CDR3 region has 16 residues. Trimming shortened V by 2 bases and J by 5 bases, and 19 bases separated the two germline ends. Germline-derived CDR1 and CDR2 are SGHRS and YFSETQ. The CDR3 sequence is CASSFFWRGRTETQYF. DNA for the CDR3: TGCGCCAGCAGCTTCTTTTGGCGCGGAAGAACGGAGACCCAGTACTTC. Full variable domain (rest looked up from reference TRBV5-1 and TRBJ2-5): KAGVTQTPRYLIKTRGQQVTLSCSPISGHRSVSWYQQTPGQGLQFLFEYFSETQRNKGNFPGRFSGRQFSNSRSEMNVSTLELGDSALYLCASSFFWRGRTETQYFGPGTRLLVL.

Here the CDR3 DNA reads TGTGCCAGTAGTAGGTCCGGTCCCTACGAGCAGTACTTC. Encoded protein: CASSRSGPYEQYF. V and J are TRBV19 and TRBJ2-7; D gene ambiguous. The CDR3 is 13 residues long. CDR1 is LNHDA and CDR2 is SQIVND in the germline V gene (reference sequence). V was clipped by 4 bases and J by 2 bases, with 9 bases between them.

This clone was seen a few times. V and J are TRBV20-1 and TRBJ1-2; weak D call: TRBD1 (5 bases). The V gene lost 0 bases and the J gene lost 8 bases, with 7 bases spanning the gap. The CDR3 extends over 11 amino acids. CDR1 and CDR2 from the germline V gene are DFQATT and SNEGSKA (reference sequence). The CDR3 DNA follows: TGCAGTGCTAGAGATGACAGCGGCTACACCTTC. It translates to CSARDDSGYTF.

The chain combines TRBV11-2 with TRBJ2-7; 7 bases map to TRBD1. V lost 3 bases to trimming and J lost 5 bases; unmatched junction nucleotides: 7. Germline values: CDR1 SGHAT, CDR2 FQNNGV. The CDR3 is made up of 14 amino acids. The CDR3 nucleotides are TGTGCCAGCAGCTTCGGGGACAGATTGGACGAGCAGTACTTC. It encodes CASSFGDRLDEQYF.

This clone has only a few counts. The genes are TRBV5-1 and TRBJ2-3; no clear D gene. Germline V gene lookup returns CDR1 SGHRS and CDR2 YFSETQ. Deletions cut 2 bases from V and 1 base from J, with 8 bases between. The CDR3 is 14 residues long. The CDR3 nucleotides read TGCGCCAGCAGCTTTCCGAGCGGCACAGATACGCAGTATTTT. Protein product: CASSFPSGTDTQYF.

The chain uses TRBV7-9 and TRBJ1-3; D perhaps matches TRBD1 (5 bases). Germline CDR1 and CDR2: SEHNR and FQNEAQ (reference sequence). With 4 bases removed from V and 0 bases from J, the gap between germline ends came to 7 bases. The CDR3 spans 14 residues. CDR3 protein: CASSYGGSGNTIYF. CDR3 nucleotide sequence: TGTGCCAGCAGCTACGGGGGCTCTGGAAACACCATATATTTT.

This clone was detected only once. This CDR3 reads CASSPELRRDTEAFF. The CDR3 DNA reads as TGCGCCAGCAGCCCAGAGCTCAGGCGGGACACTGAAGCTTTCTTT. The genes are TRBV5-1 and TRBJ1-1; unclear D gene. This CDR3 comprises 15 residues. Germline CDR1 SGHRS, CDR2 YFSETQ. With 4 bases removed from V and 3 bases from J, the gap between germline ends came to 16 bases.

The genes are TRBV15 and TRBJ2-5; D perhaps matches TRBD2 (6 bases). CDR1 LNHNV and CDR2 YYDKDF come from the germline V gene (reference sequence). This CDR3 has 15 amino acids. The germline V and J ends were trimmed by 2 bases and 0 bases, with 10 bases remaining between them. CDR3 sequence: CATSRHRDYQETQYF. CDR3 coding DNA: TGTGCCACCAGCAGACACCGGGACTACCAAGAGACCCAGTACTTC.

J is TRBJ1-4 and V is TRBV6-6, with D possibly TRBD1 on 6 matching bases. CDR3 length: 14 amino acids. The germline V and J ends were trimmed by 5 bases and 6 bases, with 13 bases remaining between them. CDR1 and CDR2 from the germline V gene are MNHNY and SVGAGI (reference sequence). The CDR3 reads CASSGGRGYEKLFF. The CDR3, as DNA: TGTGCCAGCAGTGGGGGAAGGGGGTATGAAAAACTGTTTTTT.

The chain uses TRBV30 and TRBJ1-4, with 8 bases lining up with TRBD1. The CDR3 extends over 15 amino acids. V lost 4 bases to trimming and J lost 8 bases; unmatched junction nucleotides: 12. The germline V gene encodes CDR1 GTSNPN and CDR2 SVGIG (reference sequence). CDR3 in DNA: TGTGCCTGGACCACAGCAGGGGGCGTCGGGGAAAAACTGTTTTTT. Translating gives CAWTTAGGVGEKLFF.

The CDR3: CAPQRRGRLELFNQPQHF. CDR3 in DNA: TGCGCCCCACAGAGAAGGGGTAGGTTAGAACTTTTTAATCAGCCCCAGCATTTT. The chain combines TRBV10-1 with TRBJ1-5, with D maybe TRBD1 (5 bases). Germline-derived CDR1 and CDR2 are WNHNN and SYGVQD (reference sequence). This CDR3 is 18 amino acids long. Between the trimmed V and J ends, which lost 11 bases and 4 bases, there was a span of 30 bases.

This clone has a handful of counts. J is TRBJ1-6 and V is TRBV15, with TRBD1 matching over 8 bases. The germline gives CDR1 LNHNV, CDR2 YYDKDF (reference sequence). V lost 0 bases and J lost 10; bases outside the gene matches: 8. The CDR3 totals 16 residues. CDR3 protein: CATSRDKQGVGSPLHF. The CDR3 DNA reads TGTGCCACCAGCAGAGACAAACAGGGGGTCGGGTCACCCCTCCACTTT.

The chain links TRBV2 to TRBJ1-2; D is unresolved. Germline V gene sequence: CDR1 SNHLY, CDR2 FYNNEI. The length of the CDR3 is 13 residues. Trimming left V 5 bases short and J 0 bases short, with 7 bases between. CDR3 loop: CASSSGANYGYTF. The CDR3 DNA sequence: TGTGCCAGCAGTTCCGGAGCTAACTATGGCTACACCTTC.